This T cell receptor (beta chain) comes out of a study of blood T cell repertoires in COVID-19. Turning to the study itself: The cDNA or gDNA used as material had been derived from T cells, B-cell-depleted T cells, or PBMCs.

Losses at the gene ends were 0 bases for V and 3 bases for J; bases not matched to a gene: 3. The V gene's germline CDR1 is SGHRS and CDR2 YFSETQ. This CDR3 has 15 amino acids. Seattle enrolled patients during active infection and tracked them longitudinally. How the authors handled the data: The authors estimated nucleated cell counts from reference gene primer amplification. Here immunoSEQ multiplex PCR was the method, and the copy in TCRdb shows in-frame clones only, minus some. D and trimming were read from the DNA, whereas the V and J calls and clone size are those reported in that table. The table records about 230,000 clones, more than 80% of them present only once.

Sequencing used peripheral blood. The V call is TRBV5-1, the J call TRBJ2-5, with 9 bases fitting TRBD2. This clonotype was obtained from an elderly woman with COVID-19, enrolled during active disease. The DNA of the CDR3 is TGCGCCAGCAGCTTGGTTGAGCGGGGGGAAGAGACCCAGTACTTC. Encoded protein: CASSLVERGEETQYF.